Each of the 7 T cell receptor beta chains below was sequenced from the same sample in a study of CD8+ T cells in alopecia areata. RNA was extracted and reverse transcribed into cDNA as the sequencing template. The protocol was immunoSEQ multiplex PCR, while the TCRdb copy is restricted to in-frame clones and leaves out a portion. The table includes approximately 210,000 clones, around three fifths detected once. Indicated treatment: oral pan-JAK inhibitor, 5-10 mg twice daily. Sequences were derived from CD4+ T cells sorted from blood, sampled between weeks 49 and 50, from a patient treated with tofacitinib. The receptor set was obtained from a human donor with alopecia areata.

The V gene is TRBV9, the J gene TRBJ1-2; 7 bases fit TRBD1. The junction had 3 bases not matched to a gene; V was cut back by 6 bases and J by 4 bases. Germline CDR1 reads SGDLS; CDR2 reads YYNGEE. This CDR3 has 12 residues. The CDR3 DNA reads as TGTGCCAGCATGCAGGGGGTCTATGGCTACACCTTC. Protein: CASMQGVYGYTF. Full variable domain (rest looked up from reference TRBV9 and TRBJ1-2): DSGVTQTPKHLITATGQRVTLRCSPRSGDLSVYWYQQSLDQGLQFLIQYYNGEERAKGNILERFSAQQFPDLHSELNLSSLELGDSALYFCASMQGVYGYTFGSGTRLTVV.

The rearrangement links TRBV25-1 to TRBJ2-6, with 8 bases aligning to TRBD1. This CDR3 is built from 15 residues. Germline-derived CDR1 and CDR2 are MGHDK and SYGVNS. Unmatched junction bases numbered 2, after V lost 4 bases and J lost 3 bases. As DNA, the CDR3 is TGTGCCAGCAGTGGGACAGGGAGTGGGGCCAACGTCCTGACTTTC. It is translated as CASSGTGSGANVLTF.

The rearrangement uses TRBV5-1 and TRBJ2-2, with D perhaps TRBD1 (6 bases). Germline V CDR1 and CDR2: SGHRS, YFSETQ. The CDR3 has 15 residues. V shed 4 bases and J shed 0 bases, with 10 bases lying between them. The CDR3 DNA reads TGCGCCAGCAGCCCACAGGGCTCGAACACCGGGGAGCTGTTTTTT. This gives the protein CASSPQGSNTGELFF.

This clone was picked up a small number of times. The chain links TRBV4-3 to TRBJ2-6; D perhaps matches TRBD2 (6 bases). Germline CDR1 and CDR2: LGHNA and YSLEER. This CDR3 is 22 amino acids long. The germline V and J ends were trimmed by 0 bases and 3 bases, with 27 bases remaining between them. The CDR3, as DNA: TGCGCCAGCAGCCAAGATCTTTCAATGCGGGGCAGGACTATCGGTGGGGCCAACGTCCTGACTTTC. Translation gives CASSQDLSMRGRTIGGANVLTF.

The V call is TRBV30, the J call TRBJ2-5, with 12 nucleotides matching TRBD1. Germline lookup yields CDR1 GTSNPN and CDR2 SVGIG (reference sequence). The CDR3 loop spans 14 amino acids. The V and J ends lost 2 bases and 4 bases, in that order; junction bases with no gene match: 2. The CDR3 nucleotides are TGTGCCTGGAGTCGGGACAGGGGGCGAGAGACCCAGTACTTC. It encodes CAWSRDRGRETQYF.

V is TRBV30 and J is TRBJ1-1; no clear D. The germline gives CDR1 GTSNPN, CDR2 SVGIG (reference sequence). Trimming removed 7 bases from V and 8 bases from J, with 14 bases in between. The CDR3 has 11 amino acids. The DNA for the CDR3 is TGTGCCTCCCAATACACGCTGGAAGCTTTCTTT. Translation: CASQYTLEAFF.

V is TRBV12-5 and J is TRBJ2-7; 13 nucleotides match TRBD2. In germline, CDR1 is LGHNT, CDR2 FRNRAP. With V trimmed by 4 bases and J by 3 bases, 9 bases remained unmatched. The CDR3 loop spans 17 amino acids. In nucleotides, the CDR3 is TGTGCTAGTGGTTGGAACAAGGGACTAGCGGGGAGCTACGAGCAGTACTTC. It yields the protein CASGWNKGLAGSYEQYF.